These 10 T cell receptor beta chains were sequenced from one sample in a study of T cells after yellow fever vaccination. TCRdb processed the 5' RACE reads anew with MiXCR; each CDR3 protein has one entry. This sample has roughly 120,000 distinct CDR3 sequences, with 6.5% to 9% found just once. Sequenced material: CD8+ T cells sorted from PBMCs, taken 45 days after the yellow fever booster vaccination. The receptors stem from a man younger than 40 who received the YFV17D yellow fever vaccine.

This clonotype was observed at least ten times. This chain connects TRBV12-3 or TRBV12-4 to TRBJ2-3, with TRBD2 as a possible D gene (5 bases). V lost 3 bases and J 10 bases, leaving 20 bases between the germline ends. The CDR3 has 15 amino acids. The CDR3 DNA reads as TGTGCCAGCAGTTTTAGTCTAGCCGAACCCTTTTCGCAGTATTTT. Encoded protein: CASSFSLAEPFSQYF.

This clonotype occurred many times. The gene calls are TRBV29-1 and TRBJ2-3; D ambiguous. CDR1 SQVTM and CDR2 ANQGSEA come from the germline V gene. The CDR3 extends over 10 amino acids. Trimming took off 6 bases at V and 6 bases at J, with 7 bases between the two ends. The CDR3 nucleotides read TGCAGCGTCTCAGTTGATACGCAGTATTTT. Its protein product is CSVSVDTQYF.

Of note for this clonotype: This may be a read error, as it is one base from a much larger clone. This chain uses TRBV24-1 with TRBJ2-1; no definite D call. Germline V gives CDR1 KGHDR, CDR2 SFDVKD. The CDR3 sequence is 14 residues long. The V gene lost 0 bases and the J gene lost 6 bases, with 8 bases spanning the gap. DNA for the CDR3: TGTGCCACCAGTGATTTGAGAGACTTCAATGAGCAGTTCTTC. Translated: CATSDLRDFNEQFF.

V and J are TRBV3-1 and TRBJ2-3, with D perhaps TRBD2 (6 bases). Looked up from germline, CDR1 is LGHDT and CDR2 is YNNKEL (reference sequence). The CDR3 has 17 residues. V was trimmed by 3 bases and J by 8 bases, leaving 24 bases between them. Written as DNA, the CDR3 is TGTGCCAGCAGCCAGGACCCTAGCGACTGGGGGAGAGGTACGCAGTATTTT. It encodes CASSQDPSDWGRGTQYF.

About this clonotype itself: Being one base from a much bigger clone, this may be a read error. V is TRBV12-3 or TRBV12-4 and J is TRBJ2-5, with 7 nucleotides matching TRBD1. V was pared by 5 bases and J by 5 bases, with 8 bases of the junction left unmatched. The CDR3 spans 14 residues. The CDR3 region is CASSTEGAFETQYF. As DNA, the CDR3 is TGTGCCAGCAGTACCGAGGGGGCCTTTGAGACCCAGTACTTC.

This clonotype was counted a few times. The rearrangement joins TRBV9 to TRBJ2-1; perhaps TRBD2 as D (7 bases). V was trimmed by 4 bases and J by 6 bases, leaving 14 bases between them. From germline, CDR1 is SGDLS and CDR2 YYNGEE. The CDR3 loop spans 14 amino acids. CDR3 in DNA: TGTGCCAGCAGCCCCGCGGGGGCGGCCAATGAGCAGTTCTTC. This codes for CASSPAGAANEQFF.

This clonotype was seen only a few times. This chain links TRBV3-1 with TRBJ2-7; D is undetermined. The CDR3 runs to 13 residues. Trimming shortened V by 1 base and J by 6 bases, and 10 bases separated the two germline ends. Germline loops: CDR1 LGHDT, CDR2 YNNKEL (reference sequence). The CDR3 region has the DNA TGTGCCAGCAGCCAAGGCTGGGGTGGCGAGCAGTACTTC. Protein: CASSQGWGGEQYF.

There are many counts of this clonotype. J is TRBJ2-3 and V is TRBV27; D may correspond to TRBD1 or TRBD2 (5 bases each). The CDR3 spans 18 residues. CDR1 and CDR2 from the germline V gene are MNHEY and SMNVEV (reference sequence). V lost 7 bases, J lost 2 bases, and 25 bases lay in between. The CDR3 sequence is CASTLTSSRGPNTDTQYF. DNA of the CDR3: TGTGCCAGCACCCTGACGTCTAGCCGGGGCCCGAACACAGATACGCAGTATTTT.

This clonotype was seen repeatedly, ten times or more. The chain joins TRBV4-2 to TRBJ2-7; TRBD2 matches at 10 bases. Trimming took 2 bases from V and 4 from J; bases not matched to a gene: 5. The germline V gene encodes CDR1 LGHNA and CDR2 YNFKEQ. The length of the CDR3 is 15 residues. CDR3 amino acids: CASSQIGTSDYEQYF. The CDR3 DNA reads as TGTGCCAGCAGCCAAATCGGGACTAGCGATTACGAGCAGTACTTC.

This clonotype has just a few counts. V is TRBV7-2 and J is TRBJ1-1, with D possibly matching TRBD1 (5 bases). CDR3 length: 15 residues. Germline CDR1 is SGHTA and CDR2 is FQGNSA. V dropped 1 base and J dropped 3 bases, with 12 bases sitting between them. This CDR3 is CASSLGGDEYTEAFF. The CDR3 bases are TGTGCCAGCAGCTTAGGGGGGGACGAGTACACTGAAGCTTTCTTT.